A selection of T cell receptor beta chains follows, all from one sample in a study of beta chain features in type 1 diabetes. TCRdb keeps only in-frame clones here, not all; method: immunoSEQ multiplex PCR. The table shows hundreds of thousands of clones, with under 15% occurring only once. Sequenced input: naive CD4+ T cells from blood. Receptor source: a young man with type 1 diabetes. The conserved cysteine and the conserved F or W are not part of the CDR3 here.

V	CDR3
TRBV19	ASKNIRDHGGYT
TRBV29-1	SVEAEGATEAF
TRBV30	AWSMSSGNTIY
TRBV4-2	ASSQENLEGAKF
TRBV28	ASRRQGFSTDTQY
TRBV19	ASSGQALS
TRBV30	AWSVTPGWKTQY
TRBV6-6	ASSFRVKTGANVLT
TRBV19	ASRRELNYGYT
TRBV14	ASSLLGGQNSPLH
TRBV10-3	AIGTGGPGELF
TRBV30	AWSRDRMTGNTIY
TRBV30	AWSKGSKTQPSNQPQH
TRBV28	ASSPHGVYEQY
TRBV7-9	ASSPLGGVAEAF
TRBV4-2	ASRRGSQPQH
TRBV6-6	ASSYVGNEKLF
TRBV7-9	ASSLSATGGNTIY
TRBV5-1	ASSLVETNTGELF
TRBV19	ASMPGQNTGELF
TRBV11-2	ASSSGQGSYEQY
TRBV6-5	ASSLIETPNTEAF
TRBV5-1	ASSLAPTGANEKLF
TRBV30	AWSDGRYGYT
TRBV19	ASAPGTAMNTEAF
TRBV11-2	ASSPMGQVADTQY
TRBV7-9	ASSLAGLQETQY
TRBV9	ASSWSEGETQY
TRBV25-1	ASSPHSAGELF
TRBV10-3	AISVSGTDYEQY
TRBV14	ASSQDSGTGARTEAF
TRBV2	ASSADRGATEAF
TRBV30	AWSPAGVSEKLF